These 16 T cell receptor beta chains share one sample of origin, sequenced in a study of a mutant IDH1 vaccine in newly diagnosed glioma (dated by TCRdb to the early 2020s). Taken with the paper, the label for time point translates to: week 11, during vaccination. Every vaccine dose consisted of 300 ug of a 20-mer mutant IDH1 peptide in Montanide, administered subcutaneously together with topical imiquimod. Receptor libraries were prepared by the immunoSEQ multiplex PCR assay. TCRdb retrieved this table from immuneACCESS and kept in-frame rearrangements only. Not all clones are present; in checked studies, unresolved V genes account for under half, and no reason is known for the remainder. Counted in this sample were under 150,000 clones; roughly 90% of them appeared once. The top ten constitute under 0.8% of the sample. Their antigen targets remain unknown. The input for sequencing was PBMCs, taken from a glioma patient whose treatment included an IDH1 peptide vaccine. Receptors originate from a woman aged 45-65 years with glioma.

This chain connects TRBV25-1 to TRBJ2-3; D may be TRBD1 or TRBD2 (6 bases each). The CDR3 totals 12 residues. Trimming removed 3 bases from V and 15 bases from J, with 16 bases in between. Germline CDR1 MGHDK, CDR2 SYGVNS. The CDR3 loop reads CASSEGGDRRYF. CDR3 nucleotide sequence: TGTGCCAGCAGTGAGGGGGGAGACAGGCGCTATTTT.

The CDR3 loop is CASSLSHPSEAFF. CDR3 nucleotides: TGTGCCAGCAGTTTATCCCATCCCAGTGAAGCTTTCTTT. The rearrangement links TRBV28 to TRBJ1-1; D gene unclear. The length of the CDR3 is 13 residues. V was trimmed by 1 base and J by 7 bases, leaving 10 bases between them. CDR1 is MDHEN and CDR2 is SYDVKM in the germline V gene.

The chain is built from TRBV11-2 and TRBJ2-1, with D possibly being TRBD2 (7 bases). The CDR3 length is 18 residues. CDR1 SGHAT and CDR2 FQNNGV come from the germline V gene. V lost 4 bases and J 3 bases, leaving 22 bases between the germline ends. CDR3 in amino acids: CASSSYVGASGRYNEQFF. CDR3 nucleotide sequence: TGTGCCAGCAGCTCATACGTGGGGGCTAGCGGCCGCTACAATGAGCAGTTCTTC.

V usage is TRBV9 and J usage is TRBJ2-5; 7 bases fit TRBD2. J lost 3 bases, V lost 6 bases, and 5 bases had no gene match. The CDR3 runs 13 residues. From germline, CDR1 is SGDLS and CDR2 YYNGEE. CDR3 sequence (DNA): TGTGCCAGCACCGCGGGAGCGGAAGAGACCCAGTACTTC. Its protein is CASTAGAEETQYF.

Here the CDR3 reads CASSAGLAGGPSYNEQFF. In DNA, the CDR3 is TGTGCCAGCAGTGCCGGACTAGCGGGAGGACCCTCCTACAATGAGCAGTTCTTC. This sequence joins TRBV6-1 and TRBJ2-1; TRBD2 matches 14 bases. Germline CDR1 and CDR2: MNHNS and SASEGT. The CDR3 runs 18 residues. The J segment lost 0 bases and the V segment lost 4 bases, leaving 5 bases of the junction unmatched.

The chain links TRBV29-1 to TRBJ1-4; a weak D match, TRBD1 (5 bases). With 7 bases removed from V and 8 bases from J, the gap between germline ends came to 11 bases. The germline V gene encodes CDR1 SQVTM and CDR2 ANQGSEA. This CDR3 is built from 11 residues. The CDR3 DNA follows: TGCAGCGCAGCGACAGACGAAAAACTGTTTTTT. The encoded protein is CSAATDEKLFF.

V gene TRBV11-2 combines with J gene TRBJ2-7, with D possibly being TRBD1 or TRBD2 (5 bases each). Trimming stripped 4 bases from V and 7 bases from J, with 17 bases between. The germline CDR1 and CDR2 sequences are SGHAT and FQNNGV. The CDR3 extends over 14 amino acids. The CDR3 loop reads CASSSWDRPWEQYF. The DNA for the CDR3 is TGTGCCAGCAGCTCCTGGGACCGGCCTTGGGAGCAGTACTTC.

The rearrangement joins TRBV28 to TRBJ1-4, with D possibly being TRBD1 (6 bases). The CDR3 loop spans 14 amino acids. With 6 bases removed from V and 4 bases from J, the gap between germline ends came to 12 bases. The germline V gene encodes CDR1 MDHEN and CDR2 SYDVKM. CDR3 nucleotides: TGTGCCAGCAGGGGGGGCCGGATTAATGAAAAACTGTTTTTT. It specifies CASRGGRINEKLFF.

The sample holds one count of this clone. The chain combines TRBV7-3 with TRBJ2-7; 7 positions agree with TRBD2. The germline V gene has CDR1 SGHTA and CDR2 FQGTGA. This CDR3 is built from 11 residues. The CDR3 DNA is TGTAGGGACTTAGCGGGTTACGAGCAGTACTTC. Residues: CRDLAGYEQYF.

The genes are TRBV6-1 and TRBJ2-1, with D perhaps TRBD1 or TRBD2 (5 bases each). The germline V gene encodes CDR1 MNHNS and CDR2 SASEGT. Between the trimmed V and J ends, which lost 4 bases and 6 bases, there was a span of 22 bases. CDR3 length equals 17 residues. CDR3 loop: CASSVFSGGGSGNEQFF. CDR3 sequence (DNA): TGTGCCAGCAGTGTATTCTCGGGTGGGGGTAGTGGCAATGAGCAGTTCTTC.

This chain connects TRBV4-1 to TRBJ2-4, with a possible D match to TRBD1 (6 bases). The V gene lost 3 bases and the J gene lost 0 bases, with 9 bases spanning the gap. The CDR3 totals 15 residues. The germline V gene has CDR1 MGHRA and CDR2 YSYEKL. The CDR3 DNA reads as TGCGCCAGCAGCCAGGGACAATTAGCCAAAAACATTCAGTACTTC. It encodes CASSQGQLAKNIQYF.

This clone was observed a few times. The V gene is TRBV21-1, the J gene TRBJ1-2; the table's D call of TRBD1 was not tested on the DNA. TRBV21-1 is classified as a pseudogene. CDR3 size: 16 residues. DNA of the CDR3: TGTGCCAGCAGCAATGGTTCCCGAGACAGGGACCCTGGCTACACCTTC. It translates to CASSNGSRDRDPGYTF.

The J gene is TRBJ2-4, the V gene TRBV10-2; D is uncertain. V lost 4 bases to trimming and J lost 7 bases, with 14 bases between them. Germline loops: CDR1 WSHSY, CDR2 SAAADI. The CDR3 length is 14 residues. CDR3 region: CASSADLGLNIQYF. CDR3 sequence (DNA): TGCGCCAGCAGTGCTGACTTAGGGTTGAACATTCAGTACTTC.

The J gene is TRBJ1-2, the V gene TRBV6-5; 7 nucleotides line up with TRBD1. The V segment lost 6 bases and the J segment 3 bases; nucleotides outside the gene matches: 4. The CDR3 runs 13 residues. Germline CDR1 is MNHEY and CDR2 is SVGAGI. Here the CDR3 reads CASREGGDYGYTF. Here the CDR3 DNA reads TGTGCCAGCAGGGAAGGGGGCGACTATGGCTACACCTTC.

In this sample, this clone turned up a few times. The CDR3 protein is CASSERQLTNYGYTF. The CDR3 DNA sequence: TGTGCCAGCAGTGAAAGGCAGCTAACTAACTATGGCTACACCTTC. This chain joins TRBV6-1 and TRBJ1-2; D remains ambiguous. Trimming pared 2 bases from V and 0 bases from J, leaving 10 bases between. Germline assignment: CDR1 MNHNS and CDR2 SASEGT. This CDR3 is 15 amino acids long.

This clone was recorded once. V is TRBV7-3 and J is TRBJ2-5, with 7 bases identical to TRBD2. The CDR3 loop spans 13 amino acids. The V gene's germline CDR1 is SGHTA and CDR2 FQGTGA. The V gene end was trimmed by 8 bases and the J gene end by 5 bases; junction bases not matched to a gene: 8. CDR3 sequence: CASAAVRGETQYF. In nucleotides, the CDR3 is TGTGCCAGCGCGGCAGTGCGGGGGGAGACCCAGTACTTC. Supplemented by reference TRBV7-3 and TRBJ2-5, the full variable domain reads GAGVSQTPSNKVTEKGKYVELRCDPISGHTALYWYRQSLGQGPEFLIYFQGTGAADDSGLPNDRFFAVRPEGSVSTLKIQRTERGDSAVYLCASAAVRGETQYFGPGTRLLVL.